This T cell receptor (beta chain) was captured in a study of T cell responses to AZD1222 COVID-19 vaccine. The CDR3 is made up of 14 amino acids. V lost 2 bases and J lost 0, with 11 bases in between. Germline loops: CDR1 GTSNPN, CDR2 SVGIG (reference sequence). Clones were read by immunoSEQ multiplex PCR, and TCRdb kept only the in-frame ones, dropping some. The repertoire has 130,000 to 150,000 clones, roughly nine tenths of them found once; the top ten carry approximately 3.9%. The sample in question was peripheral blood, obtained 28 days after the second AZD1222 dose. The TCR sequence derives from an adult who received the AZD1222 COVID-19 vaccine. This chain joins TRBV30 and TRBJ2-7; tentatively, D is TRBD2 (6 bases). The CDR3 loop is CAWSPRDFSYEQYF. CDR3 sequence (DNA): TGTGCCTGGAGTCCCCGGGACTTCTCCTACGAGCAGTACTTC.